This TCR beta chain was sequenced in a study of blood T cells in healthy people across ages. Primed by a sample-barcoded 5' primer and a J-beta primer mix, a second PCR proceeded for roughly 6 to 12 cycles. TCRdb reprocessed the 5' RACE reads via MiXCR and lists one record per CDR3 protein. The sample contains about a million distinct CDR3 sequences, approximately 50% of which appear only once. This clonotype appeared a few times. Germline V gene sequence: CDR1 MNHNS, CDR2 SASEGT. This CDR3 region has 15 residues. After removal of 5 bases from V and 3 bases from J, the junction contained 7 bases not matched to a gene.

J is TRBJ2-7 and V is TRBV6-1; 10 positions match TRBD1. The sample consisted of blood. The TCR sequence derives from an older woman in good health. CDR3 coding DNA: TGTGCCAGCAGTTTAAACCGGGACAGGGGCTACGAGCAGTACTTC. Residues: CASSLNRDRGYEQYF.